This T cell receptor (beta chain) was obtained from a study of blood T cell repertoires in COVID-19. Study-wide context: Samples representing acute and convalescent COVID-19 were sourced from the United States, Italy and Spain. Nucleic acid was either cDNA or gDNA, and it came from T cells, B-cell-depleted T cells, or PBMCs.

The CDR3 runs to 14 residues. Germline CDR1 SGHNT, CDR2 YYREEE (reference sequence). V lost 5 bases and J lost 7; bases outside the gene matches: 11. Study processing details: It was from reference gene primer amplification that nucleated cell counts were estimated. TCRdb keeps only in-frame clones here, not all; method: immunoSEQ multiplex PCR. V, J and clone size are those of that table, while D and trimming were read from the DNA. The table has 130,000 or so clones, approximately 84% seen once. The rearrangement links TRBV5-4 to TRBJ2-5; the match to TRBD2 covers 7 bases. Sequencing was done on a sample of peripheral blood. The sequence was collected from a woman aged 55-70 years with acute or convalescent COVID-19. The chain's CDR3 is CASSLTGTTATQYF. CDR3 nucleotides: TGTGCCAGCAGTTTAACCGGGACTACCGCGACCCAGTACTTC. The variable domain in full, with the rest retrieved from reference TRBV5-4 and TRBJ2-5, is ETGVTQSPTHLIKTRGQQVTLRCSSQSGHNTVSWYQQALGQGPQFIFQYYREEENGRGNFPPRFSGLQFPNYSSELNVNALELDDSALYLCASSLTGTTATQYFGPGTRLLVL.